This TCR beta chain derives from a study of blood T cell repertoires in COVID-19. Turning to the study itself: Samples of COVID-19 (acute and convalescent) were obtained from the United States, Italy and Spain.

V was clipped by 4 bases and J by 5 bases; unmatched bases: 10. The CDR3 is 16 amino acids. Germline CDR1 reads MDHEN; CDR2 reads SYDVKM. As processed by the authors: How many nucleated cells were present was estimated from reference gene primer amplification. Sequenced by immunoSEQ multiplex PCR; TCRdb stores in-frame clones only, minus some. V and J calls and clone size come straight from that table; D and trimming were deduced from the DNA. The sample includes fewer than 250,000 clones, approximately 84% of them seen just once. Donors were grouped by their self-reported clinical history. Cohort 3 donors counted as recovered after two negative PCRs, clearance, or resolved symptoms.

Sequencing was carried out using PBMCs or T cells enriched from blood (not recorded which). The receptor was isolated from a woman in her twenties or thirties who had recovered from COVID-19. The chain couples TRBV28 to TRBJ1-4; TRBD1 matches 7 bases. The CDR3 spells CASSSLPGQRNEKLFF. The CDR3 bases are TGTGCCAGCAGTTCTCTTCCGGGACAGAGAAATGAAAAACTGTTTTTT. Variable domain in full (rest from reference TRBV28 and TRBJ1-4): DVKVTQSSRYLVKRTGEKVFLECVQDMDHENMFWYRQDPGLGLRLIYFSYDVKMKEKGDIPEGYSVSREKKERFSLILESASTNQTSMYLCASSSLPGQRNEKLFFGSGTQLSVL.